The 19 T cell receptor beta chains given below trace back to one sample, sequenced in a study of early T cells in non-severe SARS-CoV-2 infection. TCRdb reprocessed the 5' RACE reads via MiXCR and lists one record per CDR3 protein. Of some 70,000 distinct CDR3 sequences listed, approximately 9.5% are singletons. What was sequenced was whole blood. All receptors derive from an adult who was a healthcare worker with PCR-confirmed SARS-CoV-2 infection or an uninfected control (not recorded which).

In its sample, this clonotype was seen a few times. The V gene is TRBV29-1, the J gene TRBJ2-5, with no clear D. V dropped 3 bases and J dropped 2 bases, with 13 bases sitting between them. Germline V CDR1 and CDR2: SQVTM, ANQGSEA. The CDR3 runs 14 residues. The CDR3 bases are TGCAGCGTTGAGTCCAGGAGAGTACAAGAGACCCAGTACTTC. Protein product: CSVESRRVQETQYF.

This clonotype was seen at least ten times. The chain links TRBV6-1 to TRBJ1-6; TRBD1 might be the D (6 bases). Germline V gene lookup returns CDR1 MNHNS and CDR2 SASEGT. Between the trimmed V and J ends, which lost 1 base and 14 bases, there was a span of 6 bases. The CDR3 loop spans 11 amino acids. The CDR3 sequence: CASSEGDTLHF. The CDR3 DNA reads as TGTGCCAGCAGTGAAGGGGACACCCTCCACTTT.

This clonotype was seen more than once but under ten times. The CDR3 sequence is CASQRARRNEKLFF. Here the CDR3 DNA reads TGTGCCAGCCAAAGGGCCCGGAGGAATGAAAAACTGTTTTTT. The chain is built from TRBV6-1 and TRBJ1-4, with D hard to call. The germline V gene has CDR1 MNHNS and CDR2 SASEGT. The CDR3 extends over 14 amino acids. V lost 8 bases to trimming and J lost 5 bases, with 15 bases between them.

The chain is built from TRBV7-6 and TRBJ1-2, with 7 bases identical to TRBD1. CDR1 SGHVS and CDR2 FNYEAQ come from the germline V gene. The trim removed 2 bases at V and 8 bases at J, leaving 5 bases unmatched. This CDR3 region has 13 residues. The CDR3 here is CASSLTGDDGYTF. CDR3 DNA sequence: TGTGCCAGCAGCTTAACAGGGGATGACGGCTACACCTTC.

This clonotype was counted at least ten times. CDR3 sequence (DNA): TGTGCCAGCAGTTGGGGAGGCACAGATACGCAGTATTTT. Protein: CASSWGGTDTQYF. This chain uses TRBV7-2 with TRBJ2-3, with D possibly matching TRBD2 (5 bases). Trimming took 6 bases from V and 1 from J, leaving 8 bases between them. Looked up from germline, CDR1 is SGHTA and CDR2 is FQGNSA. This CDR3 has 13 amino acids.

In its sample, this clonotype was seen many times. This chain links TRBV7-9 with TRBJ2-1; 10 nucleotides agree with TRBD2. This CDR3 comprises 16 residues. The germline V gene encodes CDR1 SEHNR and CDR2 FQNEAQ (reference sequence). V trimming: 4 bases; J trimming: 2 bases; junction bases outside the gene matches: 5. In nucleotides, the CDR3 is TGTGCCAGCAGCTATACCGGGACTAGCGCCTACAATGAGCAGTTCTTC. Translation: CASSYTGTSAYNEQFF.

This clonotype was detected a few times. The chain is built from TRBV30 and TRBJ2-7; TRBD2 is a possible D gene (6 bases). The V end lost 1 base, the J end lost 3 bases, and 13 bases lay between the germline ends. This CDR3 region has 14 residues. The germline CDR1 and CDR2 sequences are GTSNPN and SVGIG (reference sequence). As DNA, the CDR3 is TGTGCCTGGAGTGGGATGGGGGGAGGCTACGAGCAGTACTTC. Protein product: CAWSGMGGGYEQYF.

This clonotype was counted only a few times. The chain uses TRBV5-5 and TRBJ2-1; no clear D. The V gene lost 2 bases and the J gene lost 6 bases, with 9 bases spanning the gap. The CDR3 is made up of 13 amino acids. The germline V gene has CDR1 SGHKS and CDR2 YYEKEE (reference sequence). CDR3 sequence reads: CASSFWGSNEQFF. The DNA of the CDR3 is TGTGCCAGCAGCTTCTGGGGTAGCAATGAGCAGTTCTTC.

V usage is TRBV3-1 and J usage is TRBJ2-7; 9 bases align to TRBD1. CDR3 length: 13 residues. J lost 5 bases, V lost 2 bases, and 1 base had no gene match. Germline assignment: CDR1 LGHDT and CDR2 YNNKEL (reference sequence). CDR3 in DNA: TGTGCCAGCAGCCAACGACAGGGGGACGAGCAGTACTTC. Its protein product is CASSQRQGDEQYF.

This clonotype was found a few times. The chain links TRBV28 to TRBJ2-4, with D perhaps given as TRBD1 or TRBD2 (6 bases each). V shed 6 bases and J shed 6 bases, with 18 bases lying between them. CDR1 MDHEN and CDR2 SYDVKM come from the germline V gene. The CDR3 length is 15 residues. CDR3 bases: TGTGCCAGCAGCGGTGGTGGGGGGCTCTCAAACATTCAGTACTTC. Protein sequence: CASSGGGGLSNIQYF.

This clonotype was counted many times. This chain connects TRBV20-1 to TRBJ2-1; D call uncertain. Between the trimmed V and J ends, which lost 5 bases and 1 base, there was a span of 12 bases. CDR3 length: 14 amino acids. Germline loops: CDR1 DFQATT, CDR2 SNEGSKA (reference sequence). In nucleotides, the CDR3 is TGCAGTGCTTCGACGGTACTATCCTACAATGAGCAGTTCTTC. Encoded protein: CSASTVLSYNEQFF.

The rearrangement links TRBV5-6 to TRBJ2-6; D remains ambiguous. The CDR3 is 16 residues long. V gave up 2 bases and J gave up 1 base, with 10 bases separating them. Germline CDR1 reads SGHDT; CDR2 reads YYEEEE. CDR3 coding DNA: TGTGCCAGCAGCTTCCACACCCTTTCTGGGGCCAACGTCCTGACTTTC. This sequence encodes CASSFHTLSGANVLTF.

The V and J genes are TRBV2 and TRBJ1-1, with unresolved D. The germline CDR1 and CDR2 sequences are SNHLY and FYNNEI. The CDR3 is made up of 13 amino acids. The germline V and J ends were trimmed by 4 bases and 4 bases, with 10 bases remaining between them. CDR3 DNA: TGTGCCAGCAGTGCCTGGAGTGGCACTGAAGCTTTCTTT. Its protein is CASSAWSGTEAFF.

This clonotype was seen only a few times. The V and J genes are TRBV7-2 and TRBJ1-1; tentatively, D is TRBD1 (6 bases). Per the germline V gene, CDR1 is SGHTA and CDR2 is FQGNSA. Trimming cost V 5 bases and J 3 bases, with 13 bases left between them. This CDR3 is built from 14 residues. CDR3 nucleotide sequence: TGTGCCAGCAGCCTTCAGGGGTCTTACACTGAAGCTTTCTTT. Translated, it gives CASSLQGSYTEAFF.

This clonotype has a count of ten or more. The chain uses TRBV5-1 and TRBJ2-6, with D perhaps TRBD2 (5 bases). The CDR3 consists of 14 residues. Per the germline V gene, CDR1 is SGHRS and CDR2 is YFSETQ. The V end lost 9 bases, the J end lost 1 base, and 11 bases lay between the germline ends. The CDR3 spells CATMDSSGANVLTF. The DNA for the CDR3 is TGCGCCACCATGGACTCGTCTGGGGCCAACGTCCTGACTTTC.

This clonotype was detected ten times or more. The CDR3 DNA sequence: TGTGCCAGCAGTGAACCCGATTGGACAGGGGAAGGCACAGATACGCAGTATTTT. Protein: CASSEPDWTGEGTDTQYF. The chain couples TRBV25-1 to TRBJ2-3; TRBD1 agrees at 9 bases. This CDR3 is built from 18 residues. Germline CDR1 reads MGHDK; CDR2 reads SYGVNS. With V trimmed by 2 bases and J by 1 base, 10 bases remained unmatched.

This clonotype was seen many times. The chain couples TRBV11-1 to TRBJ2-2; D call uncertain. V dropped 5 bases and J dropped 2 bases, with 6 bases sitting between them. Germline CDR1 reads SGHAT; CDR2 reads FQDESV (reference sequence). The CDR3 totals 13 residues. CDR3 sequence (DNA): TGTGCCAGCAGCCTGATTAACACCGGGGAGCTGTTTTTT. Translated: CASSLINTGELFF.

This clonotype showed up just a few times. DNA of the CDR3: TGTGCCAGCAGAGGGGCACCGAACACCGGGGAGCTGTTTTTT. The encoded protein is CASRGAPNTGELFF. The rearrangement uses TRBV5-4 and TRBJ2-2; possible D gene TRBD1, 5 bases. The CDR3 spans 14 residues. Germline V gene sequence: CDR1 SGHNT, CDR2 YYREEE (reference sequence). Trimming took off 5 bases at V and 0 bases at J, with 8 bases between the two ends.

This clonotype was seen at least ten times. The chain employs TRBV24-1 and TRBJ2-1; possibly TRBD1 or TRBD2 for D (5 bases each). Per the germline V gene, CDR1 is KGHDR and CDR2 is SFDVKD. The CDR3 length is 15 residues. Deletions cut 0 bases from V and 6 bases from J, with 11 bases between. For the CDR3, the DNA is TGTGCCACCAGTGATTTGCGGGGACGGTTCAATGAGCAGTTCTTC. It translates to CATSDLRGRFNEQFF.